Frequency places the clone carrying this T cell receptor (beta chain) as medium-sized (0.01 to 0.1%). No antigen is known for it. TRB amplification used approximately 250 ng of peripheral blood genomic DNA. The entry originates in a study of T cell clusters in autoimmune cytopenias. Study observations and caveats: The T cell clusters came from computational analysis alone and lack functional validation.

TRB rearrangements were amplified by touch-down multiplex PCR with mixed TRB-A/B primers. TCRdb reprocessed the multiplex PCR reads and keeps a single row for each CDR3 protein, giving no DNA. This repertoire comprises about 4,500 distinct CDR3 sequences; its ten largest clones make up about 11%. This same sample was also taken into another study, of T cell repertoires in aging, cancer and after chemotherapy. From that paper: The whole study produced a dataset of roughly 8.6 million TCR reads. Compared with age-matched healthy donors, untreated hematological or solid cancer patients showed higher blood TCR clonality.

The receptor comes from a human donor in good health. The sequenced sample was peripheral blood.

CDR3 amino acids: CATSAGQKNQPQHF. The V and J genes are TRBV24-1 and TRBJ1-5; without DNA, the TCRdb call of TRBD1 cannot be checked. The V gene's germline CDR1 is KGHDR and CDR2 SFDVKD. The CDR3 is 14 residues long.